These 16 T cell receptor beta chains were sequenced from one sample in a study of cytomegalovirus exposure and HLA in healthy donors. Primers for the PCR totalled 60 Vbeta and 13 Jbeta. Profiling relied on immunoSEQ multiplex PCR, and the TCRdb table lists in-frame clones only, not all of them. The sample consists of some 90,000 clones, 65% to 90% of them appearing once. Sequencing was performed on PBMCs. These receptors came from a woman in her 70s in good health and CMV-seropositive.

The V gene is TRBV7-2, the J gene TRBJ2-1; 8 positions match TRBD2. Looked up from germline, CDR1 is SGHTA and CDR2 is FQGNSA. J lost 6 bases, V lost 1 base, and 2 bases had no gene match. The length of the CDR3 is 14 residues. CDR3 nucleotide sequence: TGTGCCAGCAGCTTAGAAGGGACTAGCAATGAGCAGTTCTTC. It encodes CASSLEGTSNEQFF.

This chain links TRBV4-3 with TRBJ1-2; the match to TRBD1 covers 8 bases. Germline CDR1 and CDR2: LGHNA and YSLEER. V dropped 0 bases and J dropped 0; count of bases not matched to a gene: 15. The CDR3 contains 20 residues. For the CDR3, the DNA is TGCGCCAGCAGCCAAGAAGTCGACAGGGGCGCCGGATCGGCTAACTATGGCTACACCTTC. This encodes CASSQEVDRGAGSANYGYTF.

The chain recombines TRBV7-8 with TRBJ2-2, with 8 bases identical to TRBD1. The CDR3 is made up of 15 amino acids. CDR1 is SGHVS and CDR2 is FQNEAQ in the germline V gene. The J segment lost 0 bases and the V segment lost 5 bases, leaving 2 bases of the junction unmatched. The CDR3 DNA reads TGTGCCAGCAGCCCGGACAGGGCGAACACCGGGGAGCTGTTTTTT. Residues: CASSPDRANTGELFF.

This clone occurred a few times. DNA of the CDR3: TGTGCCTGGAGTGGCGCCGGGGAGCTGTTTTTT. Residues: CAWSGAGELFF. This chain uses TRBV30 with TRBJ2-2; no firm D call. The ends were cut back, 1 base at V and 6 bases at J, with 3 bases in the middle. Germline loops: CDR1 GTSNPN, CDR2 SVGIG (reference sequence). This CDR3 spans 11 amino acids.

Only a few counts were recorded for this clone. The chain links TRBV11-3 to TRBJ2-1, with a weak D call TRBD1 (7 bases). CDR1 is SGHNT and CDR2 is YENEEA in the germline V gene. The V gene lost 5 bases and the J gene lost 9 bases, with 23 bases spanning the gap. The CDR3 has 16 residues. CDR3 sequence: CASSPQGGVEGGEQFF. The CDR3 DNA is TGTGCCAGCAGCCCCCAGGGGGGTGTAGAGGGAGGTGAGCAGTTCTTC.

The rearrangement joins TRBV12-5 to TRBJ2-7, with a weak D call TRBD2 (8 bases). The CDR3 sequence is 16 residues long. The V gene lost 0 bases and the J gene lost 5 bases, with 17 bases spanning the gap. CDR1 LGHNT and CDR2 FRNRAP come from the germline V gene. The CDR3: CASGLVPGRGRDEQYF. The CDR3 DNA is TGTGCTAGTGGTTTGGTACCCGGGAGGGGGCGCGACGAGCAGTACTTC. Full variable domain (outside the CDR3, taken from reference TRBV12-5 and TRBJ2-7): DARVTQTPRHKVTEMGQEVTMRCQPILGHNTVFWYRQTMMQGLELLAYFRNRAPLDDSGMPKDRFSAEMPDATLATLKIQPSEPRDSAVYFCASGLVPGRGRDEQYFGPGTRLTVT.

The gene calls are TRBV5-1 and TRBJ2-3, with TRBD2 matching over 8 bases. Trimming took 4 bases from V and 0 from J; bases not matched to a gene: 10. The CDR3 has 17 residues. From germline, CDR1 is SGHRS and CDR2 YFSETQ. CDR3 in DNA: TGCGCCAGCAGCCCGGCCGGGGCTAGCGGGAGCACAGATACGCAGTATTTT. It is translated as CASSPAGASGSTDTQYF.

The sample holds one count of this clone. This sequence joins TRBV20-1 and TRBJ1-2, with D unclear. The V end was cut by 4 bases, the J end by 8 bases, with 8 bases between. CDR3 length: 10 residues. Germline V lookup: CDR1 DFQATT, CDR2 SNEGSKA (reference sequence). As DNA, the CDR3 is TGCAGTGCTACCCCCGTGGGCTACACCTTC. Its protein is CSATPVGYTF.

The V gene is TRBV10-3, the J gene TRBJ2-2; 10 bases agree with TRBD1. V was clipped by 10 bases and J by 6 bases; unmatched bases: 8. The CDR3 totals 14 residues. Germline lookup yields CDR1 ENHRY and CDR2 SYGVKD. CDR3 region: CATTGTGDPGELFF. The DNA for the CDR3 is TGTGCCACAACCGGGACAGGGGATCCCGGGGAGCTGTTTTTT.

The rearrangement links TRBV5-1 to TRBJ2-7; 7 positions agree with TRBD2. CDR3 length: 14 amino acids. Trimming cost V 4 bases and J 1 base; bases outside gene matches: 5. Germline-derived CDR1 and CDR2 are SGHRS and YFSETQ. This CDR3 is CASSGRERSYEQYF. The CDR3 nucleotides are TGCGCCAGCAGCGGGCGGGAGAGGTCCTACGAGCAGTACTTC.

The V call is TRBV27, the J call TRBJ2-7, with 10 nucleotides matching TRBD2. Trimming removed 8 bases from V and 7 bases from J; junction bases left unmatched: 8. The CDR3 consists of 13 residues. Germline V gene data show CDR1 as MNHEY and CDR2 as SMNVEV (reference sequence). As DNA, the CDR3 is TGTGCCAGCGGACTAGCGGTCACGGGGGAGCAGTACTTC. It codes for CASGLAVTGEQYF.

The chain carries TRBV5-1 and TRBJ1-3; 7 positions agree with TRBD1. J gave up 6 bases and V 1 base, and 7 bases lay outside the gene matches. Germline-derived CDR1 and CDR2 are SGHRS and YFSETQ. CDR3 size: 15 residues. CDR3 sequence: CASSLYPGTENTIYF. The CDR3 DNA follows: TGCGCCAGCAGCTTGTACCCCGGGACAGAAAACACCATATATTTT.

The count of this clone is one. The chain is built from TRBV5-1 and TRBJ1-1; the D gene is possibly TRBD1 (5 bases). The CDR3 totals 14 residues. V was shortened by 4 bases and J by 1 base, with 11 bases between the two germline ends. Germline V gene sequence: CDR1 SGHRS, CDR2 YFSETQ. This CDR3 reads CASSPIQANTEAFF. CDR3 DNA: TGCGCCAGCAGCCCCATACAGGCGAACACTGAAGCTTTCTTT. The full variable domain, completed using reference TRBV5-1 and TRBJ1-1, is KAGVTQTPRYLIKTRGQQVTLSCSPISGHRSVSWYQQTPGQGLQFLFEYFSETQRNKGNFPGRFSGRQFSNSRSEMNVSTLELGDSALYLCASSPIQANTEAFFGQGTRLTVV.

The chain couples TRBV5-4 to TRBJ2-1, with a weak D call TRBD2 (7 bases). This CDR3 spans 18 amino acids. Trimming left V 4 bases short and J 0 bases short, with 20 bases between. Germline V CDR1 and CDR2: SGHNT, YYREEE (reference sequence). This CDR3 is CASSGGASGLLSYNEQFF. The DNA of the CDR3 is TGTGCCAGCAGCGGGGGGGCTAGCGGCCTTCTCTCCTACAATGAGCAGTTCTTC.

The chain is built from TRBV19 and TRBJ2-7; D may be TRBD2 (6 bases). Trimming took off 3 bases at V and 0 bases at J, with 12 bases between the two ends. This CDR3 has 15 residues. The germline CDR1 and CDR2 sequences are LNHDA and SQIVND (reference sequence). The CDR3 coding sequence is TGTGCCAGTAGTATTGGACTACGGGCCTCCTACGAGCAGTACTTC. Translating it yields CASSIGLRASYEQYF.

The chain joins TRBV30 to TRBJ1-1; D is unresolved. The CDR3 spans 14 residues. From germline, CDR1 is GTSNPN and CDR2 SVGIG (reference sequence). V gave up 3 bases and J gave up 3 bases, with 14 bases separating them. CDR3 DNA: TGTGCCTGGAGCTCACTAGTAGTGGACACTGAAGCTTTCTTT. It specifies CAWSSLVVDTEAFF.